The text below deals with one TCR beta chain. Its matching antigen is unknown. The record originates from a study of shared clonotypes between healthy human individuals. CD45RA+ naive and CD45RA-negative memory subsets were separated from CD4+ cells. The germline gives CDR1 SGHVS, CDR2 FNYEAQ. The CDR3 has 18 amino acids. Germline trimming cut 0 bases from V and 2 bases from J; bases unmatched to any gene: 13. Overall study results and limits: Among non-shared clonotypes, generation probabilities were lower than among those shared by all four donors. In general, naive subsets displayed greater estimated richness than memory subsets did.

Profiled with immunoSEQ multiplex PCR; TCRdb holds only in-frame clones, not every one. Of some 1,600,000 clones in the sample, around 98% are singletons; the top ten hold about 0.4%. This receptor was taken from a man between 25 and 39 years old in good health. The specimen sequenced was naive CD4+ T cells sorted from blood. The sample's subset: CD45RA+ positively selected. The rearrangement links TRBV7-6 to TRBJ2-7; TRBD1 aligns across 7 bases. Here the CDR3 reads CASSLAPTGTVNPYEQYF. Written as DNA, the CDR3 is TGTGCCAGCAGCTTAGCCCCGACCGGGACAGTGAACCCCTACGAGCAGTACTTC.